This TCR beta chain was sequenced in a study of monozygotic twins with inflammatory bowel disease. Reprocessing the 5' RACE reads, TCRdb reports a single entry for every CDR3 protein and omits DNA. The sample's table shows about 160,000 distinct CDR3 sequences. Whole blood supplied total RNA, and T cells were not sorted. This CDR3 is 15 amino acids long. The germline gives CDR1 SEHNR, CDR2 FQNEAQ (reference sequence). The sequencing sample was made of blood. This clonotype originated in a human donor with ulcerative colitis or Crohn's disease, or a healthy co-twin of an affected twin (not recorded which). The J gene is TRBJ1-5, the V gene TRBV7-9; the D gene TCRdb calls, TRBD1, cannot be checked with no DNA. CDR3 sequence: CASSLAGTGVQPQHF.